A selection of T cell receptor beta chains follows, all from one sample in a study of OX40 agonist ivuxolimab in advanced cancers. This table comes from immunoSEQ multiplex PCR, and its TCRdb copy is limited to in-frame clones, with some not included. The sample records under 25,000 clones, about 70% being singletons. The material sequenced was CD4+ or CD8+ T cells sorted from blood, taken in a trial of the OX40 agonist ivuxolimab. These receptor sequences come from an adult with an advanced solid tumor such as melanoma, head and neck, liver or kidney cancer. The CDR3 runs from the conserved cysteine through the conserved F or W. A D gene is named only where the DNA matches it firmly. Some rows have no size entry. The others give once, few or many, or a class for an expanded clone.

once,-,TRBJ2-3,TRBV28,CASSFGVQGTDTQYF,TGTGCCAGCAGTTTCGGGGTTCAGGGCACAGATACGCAGTATTTT
-,-,TRBJ1-6,TRBV6-1,CASSRGEGYNSPLHF,TGTGCCAGCTCAAGGGGAGAGGGTTATAATTCACCCCTCCACTTT
-,TRBD2,TRBJ2-7,TRBV7-8,CASSLVGGGSYEQYF,TGTGCCAGCAGCTTAGTCGGCGGGGGCTCCTACGAGCAGTACTTC
once,-,TRBJ2-3,TRBV4-1,CASSPRMDSPKRDTQYF,TGCGCCAGCAGCCCGAGAATGGACTCCCCGAAAAGGGATACGCAGTATTTT
-,-,TRBJ2-7,TRBV28,CASSLSGGAHEQYF,TGTGCCAGCAGTTTATCCGGGGGTGCCCACGAGCAGTACTTC
-,TRBD1,TRBJ1-1,TRBV7-9,CASSEGGETEAFF,TGTGCCAGCAGCGAAGGGGGCGAGACTGAAGCTTTCTTT
-,TRBD2,TRBJ2-7,TRBV28,CASRIGREQYF,TGTGCCAGCAGGATCGGGAGGGAGCAGTACTTC
-,-,TRBJ2-7,TRBV27,CASSLGVLQYEQYF,TGTGCCAGCAGTTTAGGGGTTCTTCAGTACGAGCAGTACTTC
-,-,TRBJ2-1,TRBV15,CATSRDASAFNEQFF,TGTGCCACCAGCAGAGATGCTAGCGCGTTCAATGAGCAGTTCTTC
-,TRBD2,TRBJ2-2,TRBV7-6,CASSLTSGGTNTGELFF,TGTGCCAGCAGCTTGACTAGCGGGGGTACGAACACCGGGGAGCTGTTTTTT
few,-,TRBJ1-1,TRBV19,CASKLGLNTEAFF,TGTGCCAGTAAACTCGGGTTGAACACTGAAGCTTTCTTT
-,-,TRBJ2-1,TRBV4-1,CASSLMGSSYNEQFF,TGCGCCAGCAGCCTTATGGGGAGCTCCTACAATGAGCAGTTCTTC
-,-,TRBJ1-6,TRBV6-5,CASRTRGYNSPLHF,TGTGCCAGCAGAACCAGGGGCTATAATTCACCCCTCCACTTT
-,TRBD1,TRBJ2-1,TRBV6-5,CASSPDRAEQFF,TGTGCCAGCAGCCCCGACAGGGCTGAGCAGTTCTTC
-,TRBD1,TRBJ1-2,TRBV19,CASKSGDRAVHGYTF,TGTGCCAGTAAGAGTGGGGACAGGGCGGTCCATGGCTACACCTTC
-,TRBD1,TRBJ1-1,TRBV11-2,CASSWGQDPEAFF,TGTGCCAGCAGCTGGGGACAGGACCCTGAAGCTTTCTTT
-,TRBD2,TRBJ2-7,TRBV7-8,CASSSSGRSYEQYF,TGTGCCAGCAGCTCTAGCGGGAGAAGCTACGAGCAGTACTTC
once,TRBD1,TRBJ1-2,TRBV9,CASSQTGAPIYGYTF,TGTGCCAGCAGCCAAACAGGGGCCCCAATATATGGCTACACCTTC
-,-,TRBJ1-1,TRBV11-3,CASSLEAGSTEAFF,TGTGCCAGCAGCTTAGAGGCCGGGAGCACTGAAGCTTTCTTT
once,-,TRBJ2-1,TRBV14,CASSQGDEQFF,TGTGCCAGCAGCCAAGGAGATGAGCAGTTCTTC
-,TRBD1,TRBJ2-2,TRBV28,CASTAQGAWLTGELFF,TGTGCCAGCACGGCACAGGGGGCTTGGCTCACCGGGGAGCTGTTTTTT
-,-,TRBJ1-2,TRBV5-1,CASSPDNYGYTF,TGCGCCAGCAGCCCGGATAACTATGGCTACACCTTC
-,-,TRBJ1-1,TRBV27,CASSLSRLPLAGTEAFF,TGTGCCAGCAGTTTATCGAGACTCCCCCTCGCCGGCACTGAAGCTTTCTTT
few,-,TRBJ1-5,TRBV5-8,CASSTDSYNQPQHF,TGTGCCAGCAGCACGGACAGCTACAATCAGCCCCAGCATTTT
-,TRBD1,TRBJ2-2,TRBV9,CASGQGRTLGELFF,TGTGCCAGCGGACAGGGAAGAACGCTCGGGGAGCTGTTTTTT
-,-,TRBJ1-1,TRBV29-1,CGVVGGMGNTEAFF,TGCGGCGTTGTAGGGGGAATGGGGAACACTGAAGCTTTCTTT
-,-,TRBJ2-3,TRBV21-1,CASSKGGTGATDTQYF,TGTGCCAGCAGCAAAGGTGGGACAGGGGCCACAGATACGCAGTATTTT
-,-,TRBJ2-1,TRBV7-9,CASSLALGGPYNEQFF,TGTGCCAGCAGCTTAGCATTGGGGGGGCCCTACAATGAGCAGTTCTTC
-,TRBD2,TRBJ2-1,TRBV7-2,CASSLTSGYARGEQFF,TGTGCCAGCAGCTTAACTAGCGGGTACGCTCGGGGTGAGCAGTTCTTC
medium-sized,TRBD2,TRBJ2-5,TRBV4-1,CASSQDFPLAGGLPYF,TGCGCCAGCAGCCAAGATTTCCCCCTGGCGGGGGGGCTCCCGTACTTC
-,-,TRBJ2-1,TRBV5-1,CASSFPGLSLYNEQFF,TGCGCCAGCAGCTTTCCGGGGCTCAGCCTCTACAATGAGCAGTTCTTC
-,TRBD1,TRBJ1-1,TRBV4-2,CASSPRGHPTANTEAFF,TGTGCCAGCAGCCCGAGGGGGCACCCTACAGCGAACACTGAAGCTTTCTTT
-,-,TRBJ1-2,TRBV19,CASTPGAGAYGYTF,TGTGCCAGTACCCCGGGCGCAGGGGCATATGGCTACACCTTC
-,TRBD2,TRBJ2-1,TRBV27,CASSGRTPYEQFF,TGTGCCAGCAGCGGGAGGACCCCCTATGAGCAGTTCTTC